The 9 T cell receptor beta chains presented below share a single source sample, sequenced in a study of patients and donors after allogeneic stem cell transplantation. TCRdb reprocessed the RT-PCR reads with MiXCR, giving one entry per CDR3 protein. The sample yields about 410,000 distinct CDR3 sequences, 15% to 20% seen once. Sequences were obtained from blood, either unsorted or a sorted T cell fraction (not recorded which). All receptors derive from a human donor who was either an allogeneic HSCT recipient or a stem cell or donor lymphocyte infusion donor (not recorded which). It is not recorded whose cells these are; they may come from a transplant donor.

This clonotype was picked up a small number of times. The chain is built from TRBV5-5 and TRBJ1-1; D remains ambiguous. This CDR3 spans 15 amino acids. From germline, CDR1 is SGHKS and CDR2 YYEKEE (reference sequence). The ends were cut back, 6 bases at V and 4 bases at J, with 19 bases in the middle. This CDR3 reads CASTWWREGGTEAFF. Here the CDR3 DNA reads TGTGCCAGCACCTGGTGGAGGGAGGGTGGCACTGAAGCTTTCTTT.

This chain connects TRBV13 to TRBJ2-4; D uncertain. The CDR3 consists of 12 residues. Trimming stripped 0 bases from V and 13 bases from J, with 10 bases between. Germline V gene sequence: CDR1 PRHDT, CDR2 FYEKMQ (reference sequence). The CDR3 nucleotides read TGTGCCAGCAGCTTAGGCGGGCCGGACCAGTACTTC. It yields the protein CASSLGGPDQYF.

Regarding this clonotype: The junction does not match germline at one end; this may be a read error. J is TRBJ2-3 and V is TRBV27; 9 nucleotides line up with TRBD1. From germline, CDR1 is MNHEY and CDR2 SMNVEV (reference sequence). The CDR3 runs 17 residues. The CDR3 bases are TGTGCCAGCAGTTTACGGAGGACAGGGGAGAACACAGATACGCTGTATTTT. This encodes CASSLRRTGENTDTLYF.

This clonotype occurred a few times. The CDR3 bases are TGTGCCAGCAGCCAAGACAGGGACTACGAGCAGTACTTC. This sequence encodes CASSQDRDYEQYF. The chain links TRBV4-2 to TRBJ2-7; a weak D match, TRBD1 (5 bases). This CDR3 has 13 residues. Germline CDR1 and CDR2: LGHNA and YNFKEQ. V was trimmed by 0 bases and J by 3 bases, leaving 6 bases between them.

This clonotype was seen a handful of times. V and J are TRBV6-1 and TRBJ2-2, with 9 bases that match TRBD1. Germline V gene lookup returns CDR1 MNHNS and CDR2 SASEGT. The junction had 9 bases not matched to a gene; V was cut back by 11 bases and J by 5 bases. This CDR3 has 14 residues. CDR3 protein: CAGAGTGSTGELFF. The DNA of the CDR3 is TGTGCCGGCGCCGGGACAGGGAGTACCGGGGAGCTGTTTTTT.

The CDR3 DNA is TGCAGTGCTAAGGAAGAGGGGACAGGGGAAGAGCAGTACTTC. Translating it yields CSAKEEGTGEEQYF. The chain links TRBV20-1 to TRBJ2-7; 10 bases map to TRBD1. Trimming cost V 4 bases and J 7 bases; bases outside gene matches: 10. Germline V gene sequence: CDR1 DFQATT, CDR2 SNEGSKA (reference sequence). The length of the CDR3 is 14 residues.

The sample holds a few counts of this clonotype. The chain couples TRBV7-2 to TRBJ2-7, with TRBD2 matching 8 bases. Germline V CDR1 and CDR2: SGHTA, FQGNSA. There are 14 residues in the CDR3. The V segment lost 2 bases and the J segment 7 bases; nucleotides outside the gene matches: 7. The CDR3: CASSLRAGGREQYF. The CDR3 bases are TGTGCCAGCAGCTTACGGGCGGGAGGCCGGGAGCAGTACTTC.

The chain links TRBV20-1 to TRBJ1-3; no clear D gene. With 0 bases removed from V and 4 bases from J, the gap between germline ends came to 10 bases. Germline lookup yields CDR1 DFQATT and CDR2 SNEGSKA (reference sequence). The length of the CDR3 is 14 residues. CDR3 region: CSARDSRVGNTIYF. The CDR3 coding sequence is TGCAGTGCTAGAGATTCCCGGGTCGGAAACACCATATATTTT.

A few counts support this clonotype. The chain employs TRBV5-4 and TRBJ2-2, with 7 nucleotides matching TRBD1. CDR1 is SGHNT and CDR2 is YYREEE in the germline V gene (reference sequence). The CDR3 length is 14 residues. Trimming at V came to 5 bases and at J to 3 bases, leaving 4 bases not matched to a gene. Here the CDR3 reads CASSRTGDTGELFF. Here the CDR3 DNA reads TGTGCCAGCAGTAGGACAGGCGACACCGGGGAGCTGTTTTTT.